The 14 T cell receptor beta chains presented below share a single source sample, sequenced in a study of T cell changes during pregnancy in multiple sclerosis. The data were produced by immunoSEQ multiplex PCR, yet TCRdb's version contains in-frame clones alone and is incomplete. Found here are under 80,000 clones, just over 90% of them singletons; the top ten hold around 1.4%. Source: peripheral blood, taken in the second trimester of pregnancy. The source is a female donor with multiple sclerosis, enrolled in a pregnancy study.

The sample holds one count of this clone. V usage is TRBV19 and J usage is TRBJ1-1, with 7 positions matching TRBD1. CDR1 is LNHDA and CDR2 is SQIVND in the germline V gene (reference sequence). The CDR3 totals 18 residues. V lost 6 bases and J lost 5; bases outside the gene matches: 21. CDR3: CASSHDWVSRRGRTEAFF. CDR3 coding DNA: TGTGCCAGTAGCCATGATTGGGTATCAAGGAGGGGGCGGACTGAAGCTTTCTTT.

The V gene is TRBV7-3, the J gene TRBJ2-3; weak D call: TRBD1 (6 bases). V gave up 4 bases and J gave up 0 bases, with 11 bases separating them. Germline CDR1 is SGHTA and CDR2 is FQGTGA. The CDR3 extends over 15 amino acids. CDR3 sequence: CASSSGTTSTDTQYF. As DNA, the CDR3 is TGTGCCAGCAGCTCCGGGACAACTAGCACAGATACGCAGTATTTT.

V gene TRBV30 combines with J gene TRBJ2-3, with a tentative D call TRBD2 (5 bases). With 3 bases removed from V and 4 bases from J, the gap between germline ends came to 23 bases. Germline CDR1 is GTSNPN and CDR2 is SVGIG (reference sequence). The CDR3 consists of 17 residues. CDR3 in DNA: TGTGCCTGGAGGCCCTACCAATCGGGAAGTAGGGCAGATACGCAGTATTTT. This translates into CAWRPYQSGSRADTQYF.

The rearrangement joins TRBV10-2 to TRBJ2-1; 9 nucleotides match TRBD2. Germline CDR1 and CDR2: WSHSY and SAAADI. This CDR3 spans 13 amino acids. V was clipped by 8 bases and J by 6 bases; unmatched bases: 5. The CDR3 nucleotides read TGCGCCAGCTTAGCGGGAGAGGGCAATGAGCAGTTCTTC. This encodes CASLAGEGNEQFF.

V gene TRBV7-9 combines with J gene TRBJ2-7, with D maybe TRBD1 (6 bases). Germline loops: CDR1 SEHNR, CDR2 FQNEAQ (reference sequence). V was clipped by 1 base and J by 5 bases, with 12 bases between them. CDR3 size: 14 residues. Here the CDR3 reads CASSLDQGPHEQYF. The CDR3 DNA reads TGTGCCAGCAGCTTAGATCAGGGGCCCCACGAGCAGTACTTC.

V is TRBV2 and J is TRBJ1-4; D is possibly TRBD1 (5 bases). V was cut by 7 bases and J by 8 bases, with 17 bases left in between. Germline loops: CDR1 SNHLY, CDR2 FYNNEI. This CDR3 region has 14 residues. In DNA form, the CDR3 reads TGTGCCAGCATGGGGGGAAGACGTCGGGAAAAACTGTTTTTT. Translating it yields CASMGGRRREKLFF.

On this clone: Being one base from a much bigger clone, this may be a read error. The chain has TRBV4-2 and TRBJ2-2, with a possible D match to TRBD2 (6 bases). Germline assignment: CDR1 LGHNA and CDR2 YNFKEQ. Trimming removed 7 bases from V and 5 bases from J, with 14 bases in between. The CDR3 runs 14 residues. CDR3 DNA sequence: TGTGCCAGCATGGCTAGCGTGGAGACCGGGGAGCTGTTTTTT. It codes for CASMASVETGELFF.

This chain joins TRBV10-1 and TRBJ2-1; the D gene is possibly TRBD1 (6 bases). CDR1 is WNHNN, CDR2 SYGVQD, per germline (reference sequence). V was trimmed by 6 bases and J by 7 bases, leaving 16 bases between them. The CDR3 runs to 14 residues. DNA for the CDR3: TGCGCCAGCAGGAAACCGACTACAGGGAATGAGCAGTTCTTC. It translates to CASRKPTTGNEQFF.

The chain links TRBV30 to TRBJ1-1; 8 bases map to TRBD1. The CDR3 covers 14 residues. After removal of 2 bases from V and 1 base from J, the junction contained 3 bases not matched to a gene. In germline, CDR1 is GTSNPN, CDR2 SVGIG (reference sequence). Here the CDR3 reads CAWSPGGANTEAFF. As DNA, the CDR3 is TGTGCCTGGAGTCCAGGGGGCGCGAACACTGAAGCTTTCTTT.

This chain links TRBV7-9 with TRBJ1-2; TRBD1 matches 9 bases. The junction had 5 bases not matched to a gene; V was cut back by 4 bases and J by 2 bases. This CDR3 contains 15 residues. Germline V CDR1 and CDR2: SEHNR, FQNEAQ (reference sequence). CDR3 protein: CASSYTGGLNYGYTF. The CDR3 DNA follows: TGTGCCAGCAGCTACACAGGGGGCCTCAACTATGGCTACACCTTC.

For the CDR3, the DNA is TGTGCCAGCAGACCAGCCGGGACAGGGGGAGAGGGTTTGGCCGGGGAGCTGTTTTTT. Translating gives CASRPAGTGGEGLAGELFF. The rearrangement links TRBV27 to TRBJ2-2; 11 bases map to TRBD1. From germline, CDR1 is MNHEY and CDR2 SMNVEV (reference sequence). CDR3 size: 19 residues. The trim removed 6 bases at V and 6 bases at J, leaving 18 bases unmatched.

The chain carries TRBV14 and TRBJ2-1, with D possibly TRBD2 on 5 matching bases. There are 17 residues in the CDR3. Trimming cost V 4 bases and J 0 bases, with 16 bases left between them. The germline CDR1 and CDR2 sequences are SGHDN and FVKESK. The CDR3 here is CASSRFSGPSSYNEQFF. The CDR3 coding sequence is TGTGCCAGCAGCCGGTTCAGCGGCCCGAGCTCCTACAATGAGCAGTTCTTC.

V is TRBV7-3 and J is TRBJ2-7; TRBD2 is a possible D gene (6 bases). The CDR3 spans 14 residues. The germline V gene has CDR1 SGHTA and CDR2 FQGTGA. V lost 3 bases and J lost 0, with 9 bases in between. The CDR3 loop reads CASSLFGGSYEQYF. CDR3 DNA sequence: TGTGCCAGCAGCTTGTTCGGGGGCTCCTACGAGCAGTACTTC.

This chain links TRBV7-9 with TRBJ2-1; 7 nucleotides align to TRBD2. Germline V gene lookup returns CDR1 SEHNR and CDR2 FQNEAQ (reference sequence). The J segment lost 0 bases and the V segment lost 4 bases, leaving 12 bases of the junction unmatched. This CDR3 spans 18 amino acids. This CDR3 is CASSSPGGGASSYNEQFF. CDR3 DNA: TGTGCCAGCAGCTCCCCGGGGGGAGGGGCCAGCTCCTACAATGAGCAGTTCTTC.